The clone carrying this TCR beta chain was picked up a small number of times. Each cDNA got a UMI-containing oligo ligated at its 3' end. An equimolar mix of RC1.1 and RC1.2 primed the beta chain across TRBC1 and TRBC2. From the second PCR onward, TCR alpha and beta chains were processed separately. TCRdb re-analysed the UMI-ligation and nested PCR reads in MiXCR, keeping a single row per CDR3 protein. The sample holds approximately 50,000 distinct CDR3 sequences, around a tenth seen once. The sample is PBMC spiked with counted cells of clone KT2. This specimen comes from a study of quantifying T cell responses using KT2 cells. Study background: Reverse transcription used primers in the TCR alpha and beta constant regions. Estimated efficiency of the T4 ligation step was above 8.5% under optimum conditions.

Sequencing was carried out using PBMCs spiked with cells of the T cell clone KT2. The clonotype comes from a human donor.

CDR3 DNA: TGTGCCAGCAGCGTCCTGGGGAGGACTGAAGCTTTCTTT. Protein product: CASSVLGRTEAFF. The chain recombines TRBV12-3 or TRBV12-4 with TRBJ1-1; D is uncertain. Trimming took off 6 bases at V and 5 bases at J, with 13 bases between the two ends. This CDR3 is built from 13 residues.